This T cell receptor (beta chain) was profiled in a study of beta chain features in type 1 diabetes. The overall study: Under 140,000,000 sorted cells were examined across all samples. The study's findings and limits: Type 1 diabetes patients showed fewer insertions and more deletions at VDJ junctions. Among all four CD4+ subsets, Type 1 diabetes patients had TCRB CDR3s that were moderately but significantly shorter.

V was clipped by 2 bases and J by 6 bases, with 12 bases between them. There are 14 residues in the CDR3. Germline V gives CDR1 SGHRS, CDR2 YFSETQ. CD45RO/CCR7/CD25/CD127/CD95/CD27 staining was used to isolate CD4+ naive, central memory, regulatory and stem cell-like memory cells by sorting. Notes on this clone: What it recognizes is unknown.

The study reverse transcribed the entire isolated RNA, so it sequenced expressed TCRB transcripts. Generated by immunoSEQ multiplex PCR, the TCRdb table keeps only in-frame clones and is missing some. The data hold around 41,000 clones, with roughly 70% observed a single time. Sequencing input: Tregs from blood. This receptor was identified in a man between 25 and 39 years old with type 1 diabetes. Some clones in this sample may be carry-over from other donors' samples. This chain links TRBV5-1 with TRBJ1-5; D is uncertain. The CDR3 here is CASSFGPEGQPQHF. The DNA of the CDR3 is TGCGCCAGCAGCTTTGGGCCCGAAGGTCAGCCCCAGCATTTT.